One sample yielded the 7 T cell receptor beta chains listed below, sequenced in a study of CD8 T cells in Susac syndrome. With random hexamers, 0.5 to 1 ug RNA was reverse transcribed. TCRdb re-derived calls from the immunoSEQ multiplex PCR reads in MiXCR, one entry per CDR3 protein. The sample holds approximately 120,000 distinct CDR3 sequences, around 96% seen once. Sequenced input: CD8+ T cells from PBMCs. The receptor set was obtained from a human donor with Susac syndrome.

The rearrangement links TRBV4-1 to TRBJ1-5; 7 bases map to TRBD1. The trim removed 0 bases at V and 13 bases at J, leaving 6 bases unmatched. Germline CDR1 reads MGHRA; CDR2 reads YSYEKL. This CDR3 region has 13 residues. The CDR3 reads CASSQDGTVLQHF. The CDR3 nucleotides are TGCGCCAGCAGCCAAGATGGGACAGTTCTACAGCATTTT.

The chain has TRBV12-3 or TRBV12-4 and TRBJ2-1; 10 positions match TRBD2. CDR3 size: 16 residues. After removal of 6 bases from V and 5 bases from J, the junction contained 10 bases not matched to a gene. The chain's CDR3 is CASRPALAGPHNEQFF. Written as DNA, the CDR3 is TGTGCCAGCAGGCCTGCACTAGCGGGGCCCCACAATGAGCAGTTCTTC.

The chain joins TRBV25-1 to TRBJ1-2; D possibly corresponds to TRBD1 (6 bases). Germline V gives CDR1 MGHDK, CDR2 SYGVNS. V was cut by 3 bases and J by 6 bases, with 11 bases left in between. CDR3 size: 13 residues. CDR3 sequence: CASSDQTGNGYTF. The CDR3 region has the DNA TGTGCCAGCAGTGATCAAACAGGGAATGGCTACACCTTC.

The chain joins TRBV5-4 to TRBJ2-1; 11 bases fit TRBD2. CDR3 length: 16 amino acids. V gave up 4 bases and J gave up 7 bases; unmatched junction bases: 10. Germline CDR1 is SGHNT and CDR2 is YYREEE (reference sequence). CDR3 coding DNA: TGTGCCAGCAGCCCGATAGCGGGAGGGCCGGGGAATGAGCAGTTCTTC. Protein: CASSPIAGGPGNEQFF.

This clonotype has just one count. The chain joins TRBV24-1 to TRBJ1-1, with D unresolved. Per germline, CDR1 KGHDR and CDR2 SFDVKD. Trimming removed 7 bases at V and 3 bases at J, with 20 bases between. The CDR3 length is 16 residues. In DNA, the CDR3 is TGTGCCACCAGCCACTTGCGGACCCTTCGGGACACTGAAGCTTTCTTT. Protein product: CATSHLRTLRDTEAFF.

The V gene is TRBV5-1, the J gene TRBJ1-1, with a possible D match to TRBD1 (6 bases). Trimming pared 2 bases from V and 6 bases from J, leaving 8 bases between. The CDR3 sequence is 12 residues long. CDR1 is SGHRS and CDR2 is YFSETQ in the germline V gene. This CDR3 is CASSFDRSEAFF. Written as DNA, the CDR3 is TGCGCCAGCAGCTTTGACAGGTCTGAAGCTTTCTTT.

This chain connects TRBV19 to TRBJ1-1, with no clear D. CDR3 length: 13 residues. Germline-derived CDR1 and CDR2 are LNHDA and SQIVND (reference sequence). The ends were cut back, 4 bases at V and 7 bases at J, with 13 bases in the middle. The CDR3 spells CASSRTAVDEAFF. Here the CDR3 DNA reads TGTGCCAGTAGTAGGACCGCCGTAGATGAAGCTTTCTTT.